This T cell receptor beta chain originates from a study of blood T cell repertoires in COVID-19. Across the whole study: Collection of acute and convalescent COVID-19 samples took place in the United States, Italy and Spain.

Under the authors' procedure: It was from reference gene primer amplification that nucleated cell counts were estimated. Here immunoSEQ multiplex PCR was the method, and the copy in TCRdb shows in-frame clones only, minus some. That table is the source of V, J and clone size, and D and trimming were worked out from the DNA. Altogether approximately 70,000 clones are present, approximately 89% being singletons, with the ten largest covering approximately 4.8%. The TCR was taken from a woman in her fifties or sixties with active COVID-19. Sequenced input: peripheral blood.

CDR3 amino acids: CASSLELSTPPKQYF. DNA of the CDR3: TGTGCCAGCAGCTTAGAGCTCTCCACCCCCCCCAAGCAGTACTTC. The rearrangement uses TRBV7-9 and TRBJ2-7; D is ambiguous. Deletions cut 1 base from V and 8 bases from J, with 18 bases between. Germline loops: CDR1 SEHNR, CDR2 FQNEAQ (reference sequence). This CDR3 is 15 amino acids long.